The entry that follows covers one T cell receptor (beta chain) sequence. Its antigen remains unknown. Primers for the PCR totalled 60 Vbeta and 13 Jbeta. Using immunoSEQ multiplex PCR, the repertoire was profiled, and TCRdb retains in-frame clones only, with some absent. The table lists 100,000 to 150,000 clones, about 80% of them singletons, with roughly 10% in the top ten. These data belong to a study of cytomegalovirus exposure and HLA in healthy donors. Study in general: T cells numbering 150 million to 200 million yielded around 120 million unique TCR beta sequences in an earlier analysis.

Overall study findings and caveats: About 87% or about 30% of the time was how often most TCR beta V segments were productive, according to an earlier analysis. The HLA-A and HLA-B alleles of most subjects were reportedly predicted accurately from TCR beta sequences.

The sequence was obtained from a man younger than 40 in good health and CMV-seropositive. Material: PBMCs.

In DNA, the CDR3 is TGTGCCAGCAGGCCATCGGTATCTCAAAACAATGAGCAGTTCTTC. Translating gives CASRPSVSQNNEQFF. The V gene is TRBV27, the J gene TRBJ2-1; no definite D call. Per germline, CDR1 MNHEY and CDR2 SMNVEV (reference sequence). CDR3 length: 15 residues. The germline V and J ends were trimmed by 6 bases and 5 bases, with 17 bases remaining between them.